Below are 18 T cell receptor beta chains sequenced from a single sample in a study of breast tumors, draining lymph nodes, adjacent tissues. Each CDR3 protein is one row after TCRdb ran MiXCR on the multiplex PCR reads. The table has roughly 32,000 distinct CDR3 sequences, roughly 36% seen once. The sequenced material came from breast tumor tissue. The receptor set was obtained from a female donor with breast cancer. Some clones in this sample may be carry-over from other donors' samples.

With respect to this clonotype: Compared with germline, one end of the junction differs, possibly owing to a read error. This chain connects TRBV5-4 to TRBJ2-7; D is unclear. This CDR3 has 13 amino acids. Germline loops: CDR1 SGHNT, CDR2 YYREEE (reference sequence). The CDR3: CASSFTLAAEQHF. The CDR3 region has the DNA TGTGCCAGCAGCTTCACACTGGCCGCCGAGCAGCACTTC.

The chain links TRBV20-1 to TRBJ2-7; TRBD2 aligns across 8 bases. CDR1 and CDR2 from the germline V gene are DFQATT and SNEGSKA (reference sequence). This CDR3 has 17 residues. The CDR3 reads CNTPGPAGAVGSYEQYF. CDR3 in DNA: TGCAATACTCCGGGACCAGCGGGAGCTGTAGGCTCCTACGAGCAGTACTTC.

In its sample, this clonotype was seen many times. The V gene is TRBV7-9, the J gene TRBJ2-1, with 7 bases aligning to TRBD2. Germline loops: CDR1 SEHNR, CDR2 FQNEAQ (reference sequence). The J segment lost 12 bases and the V segment lost 5 bases, leaving 13 bases of the junction unmatched. This CDR3 comprises 14 residues. This CDR3 is CASSQMALRGRQFF. For the CDR3, the DNA is TGTGCCAGCAGCCAGATGGCTCTGCGCGGGAGGCAGTTCTTC.

The table lists this clonotype with many counts. The gene calls are TRBV4-1 and TRBJ2-1; 7 bases align to TRBD2. The germline gives CDR1 MGHRA, CDR2 YSYEKL. The CDR3 has 15 amino acids. Trimming cost V 1 base and J 1 base; bases outside gene matches: 1. The CDR3, as DNA: TGCGCCAGCAGCCAAGGGCGGGGGTCCTACAATGAGCAGTTCTTC. Translated, it gives CASSQGRGSYNEQFF.

Ten or more counts support this clonotype. Written as DNA, the CDR3 is TGTGCCAGCAGCCAGGGAAGGCGCTACGAGCAGTACTTC. Its translation: CASSQGRRYEQYF. This chain joins TRBV3-1 and TRBJ2-7; no definite D call. V gave up 3 bases and J gave up 3 bases, with 9 bases separating them. CDR3 length: 13 amino acids. Germline values: CDR1 LGHDT, CDR2 YNNKEL (reference sequence).

The table lists this clonotype with many counts. The V call is TRBV6-5, the J call TRBJ2-2; 9 nucleotides align to TRBD1. Germline lookup yields CDR1 MNHEY and CDR2 SVGAGI. Unmatched junction bases numbered 2, after V lost 2 bases and J lost 1 base. This CDR3 comprises 16 residues. The CDR3 sequence: CASSYRDRVNTGELFF. Here the CDR3 DNA reads TGTGCCAGCAGTTACAGGGACAGGGTGAACACCGGGGAGCTGTTTTTT.

This clonotype was detected ten times or more. The J gene is TRBJ2-7, the V gene TRBV6-6; the D call may be TRBD1 or TRBD2 (6 bases each). CDR1 and CDR2 (germline): MNHNY, SVGAGI (reference sequence). The CDR3 runs to 12 residues. V gave up 3 bases and J gave up 6 bases, with 9 bases separating them. CDR3 residues: CASSYGGGEQYF. The CDR3, as DNA: TGTGCCAGCAGTTATGGAGGGGGCGAGCAGTACTTC.

This clonotype was found many times. This sequence joins TRBV2 and TRBJ1-5, with D perhaps matching TRBD1 (5 bases). There are 15 residues in the CDR3. Looked up from germline, CDR1 is SNHLY and CDR2 is FYNNEI. Trimming cost V 7 bases and J 6 bases, with 19 bases left between them. For the CDR3, the DNA is TGTGCCAGCACCGAGGGGCAGGGTTATGTTCAGCCCCAGCATTTT. Protein sequence: CASTEGQGYVQPQHF.

Ten or more counts support this clonotype. This chain joins TRBV20-1 and TRBJ2-1; 10 bases are a match to TRBD1. Germline V gene sequence: CDR1 DFQATT, CDR2 SNEGSKA (reference sequence). This CDR3 spans 17 amino acids. V lost 4 bases to trimming and J lost 3 bases; unmatched junction nucleotides: 12. CDR3 nucleotides: TGCAGTGCTACAGACCCTAGACAGGGGGCAAACTACAATGAGCAGTTCTTC. Translation: CSATDPRQGANYNEQFF.

This clonotype was observed many times. The chain joins TRBV24-1 to TRBJ1-2; no reliable D call. This CDR3 region has 14 residues. Germline V CDR1 and CDR2: KGHDR, SFDVKD. With 3 bases removed from V and 3 bases from J, the gap between germline ends came to 10 bases. This CDR3 is CATSDQDRHYGYTF. CDR3 nucleotides: TGTGCCACCAGTGATCAGGACCGACACTATGGCTACACCTTC.

This clonotype was observed many times. The chain's CDR3 is CASKPGLAAYEQYF. Written as DNA, the CDR3 is TGTGCCAGTAAACCGGGACTAGCAGCCTACGAGCAGTACTTC. The chain carries TRBV19 and TRBJ2-7; 9 nucleotides align to TRBD2. Germline assignment: CDR1 LNHDA and CDR2 SQIVND (reference sequence). V dropped 7 bases and J dropped 2; count of bases not matched to a gene: 6. The CDR3 sequence is 14 residues long. The full variable domain, with the rest looked up from reference TRBV19 and TRBJ2-7, is DGGITQSPKYLFRKEGQNVTLSCEQNLNHDAMYWYRQDPGQGLRLIYYSQIVNDFQKGDIAEGYSVSREKKESFPLTVTSAQKNPTAFYLCASKPGLAAYEQYFGPGTRLTVT.

The chain carries TRBV28 and TRBJ1-4; D gene unclear. Germline CDR1 and CDR2: MDHEN and SYDVKM. Trimming shortened V by 8 bases and J by 7 bases, and 11 bases separated the two germline ends. The CDR3 is 12 amino acids. The CDR3 loop reads CASGIFVEKLFF. CDR3 DNA: TGTGCCAGCGGCATTTTCGTTGAAAAACTGTTTTTT.

This clonotype was recorded once. This chain uses TRBV7-9 with TRBJ2-7; the match to TRBD2 covers 14 bases. V was clipped by 5 bases and J by 9 bases; unmatched bases: 6. CDR1 is SEHNR and CDR2 is FQNEAQ in the germline V gene (reference sequence). The CDR3 loop spans 14 amino acids. For the CDR3, the DNA is TGTGCCAGCAGCCCGGGACTAGCGGGAGAAGGGCAGTACTTC. Translated: CASSPGLAGEGQYF.

The chain employs TRBV29-1 and TRBJ2-1; the D is unclear. The germline CDR1 and CDR2 sequences are SQVTM and ANQGSEA. The V gene lost 0 bases and the J gene lost 5 bases, with 8 bases spanning the gap. The CDR3 is 13 residues long. This CDR3 is CSVEDSDNNEQFF. CDR3 bases: TGCAGCGTTGAAGATTCAGATAACAATGAGCAGTTCTTC.

The CDR3 region has the DNA TGTGCCATCCCCGGGACAGCTTCCTACGAGCAGTACTTC. This translates into CAIPGTASYEQYF. V gene TRBV6-1 combines with J gene TRBJ2-7; TRBD1 matches 7 bases. The V and J ends lost 10 bases and 1 base, in that order; junction bases with no gene match: 7. Germline V lookup: CDR1 MNHNS, CDR2 SASEGT. This CDR3 comprises 13 residues.

This clonotype was counted ten times or more. This rearrangement joins TRBV7-6 to TRBJ2-7, with 7 bases identical to TRBD1. Germline assignment: CDR1 SGHVS and CDR2 FNYEAQ. V was pared by 5 bases and J by 6 bases, with 13 bases of the junction left unmatched. CDR3 size: 15 residues. CDR3 region: CASSQAGGRAAEQYF. The CDR3 region has the DNA TGTGCCAGCAGCCAGGCAGGGGGTCGTGCGGCCGAGCAGTACTTC. Full variable domain (rest looked up from reference TRBV7-6 and TRBJ2-7): GAGVSQSPRYKVTKRGQDVALRCDPISGHVSLYWYRQALGQGPEFLTYFNYEAQQDKSGLPNDRFSAERPEGSISTLTIQRTEQRDSAMYRCASSQAGGRAAEQYFGPGTRLTVT.

This chain connects TRBV30 to TRBJ2-5, with 8 bases aligning to TRBD2. CDR1 is GTSNPN, CDR2 SVGIG, per germline (reference sequence). The CDR3 totals 14 residues. Trimming at V came to 2 bases and at J to 2 bases, leaving 4 bases not matched to a gene. In nucleotides, the CDR3 is TGTGCCTGGAGTCTGGCGGGGGGACAAGAGACCCAGTACTTC. This gives the protein CAWSLAGGQETQYF.

The chain carries TRBV6-1 and TRBJ2-3; perhaps TRBD2 as D (6 bases). V was pared by 3 bases and J by 1 base, with 11 bases between. The germline V gene encodes CDR1 MNHNS and CDR2 SASEGT. This CDR3 is 15 amino acids long. In DNA, the CDR3 is TGTGCCAGCAGTGATGCCGCGGGGCGCACAGATACGCAGTATTTT. Encoded protein: CASSDAAGRTDTQYF.